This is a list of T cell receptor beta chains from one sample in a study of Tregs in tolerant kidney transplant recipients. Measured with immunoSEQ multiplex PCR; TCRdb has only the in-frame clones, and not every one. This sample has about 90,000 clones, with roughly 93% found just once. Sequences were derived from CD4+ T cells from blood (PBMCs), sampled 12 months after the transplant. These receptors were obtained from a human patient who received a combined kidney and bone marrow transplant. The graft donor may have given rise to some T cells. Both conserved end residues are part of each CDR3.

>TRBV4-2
CASSQDRSGSSYEQYF
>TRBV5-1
CASGSADQETQYF
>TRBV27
CASSLNRQRDQPQHF
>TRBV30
CAWIDWTGGKETQYF
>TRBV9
CASSGVYTGGWETQYF
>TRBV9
CASSSGLAGAPYF
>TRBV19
CASSTGQGANYGYTF
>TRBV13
CASSLGPEGVGYGYTF
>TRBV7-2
CASSLVARGEQFF
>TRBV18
CASSSDSDANTGELFF
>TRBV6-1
CASSDSGQGVERLFF
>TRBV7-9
CASSVQGYEQYF
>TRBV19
CASSTPSEKLFF
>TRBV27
CASSLSRGQGYTF
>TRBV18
CASSPPGGDYGYTF
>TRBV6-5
CASSYSSGGDTQYF
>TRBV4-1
CASSQDKDGTGGYHTLNSPLHF
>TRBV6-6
CASSPGYSSGNTIYF
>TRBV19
CASSPGQGTDSPLHF
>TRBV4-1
CASSQDVRVYGYTF
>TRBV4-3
CASSQGPDRDYGYTF
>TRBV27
CASSSTGSGYNEQFF
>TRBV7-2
CASSFDRGSGGELFF
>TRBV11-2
CASSSTGTSGSFEQFF
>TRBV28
CASSLWTGGDEKLFF
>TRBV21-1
CASSKEGRGNTEAFF
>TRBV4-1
CASSQGGTGAYGYTF